These 26 T cell receptor beta chains were all obtained from the same sample, sequenced in a study of CD8+ T cells in alopecia areata (dated by TCRdb to 2017 to 2018). The time point label for this specimen denotes: about 4 weeks on oral tofacitinib. The sample's treatment or condition label is to be understood as: oral pan-JAK inhibitor, 5-10 mg twice daily. The receptor library was made with the immunoSEQ multiplex PCR assay. To provide template for TCR sequencing, every sample had RNA extracted and reverse transcribed into cDNA. Sourced from immuneACCESS, this table was stored by TCRdb with only in-frame sequences that have V and J called. A share of the clones is absent; for the studies checked, an unresolved V gene accounts for under half, and the remainder has no known explanation. The sample table shows approximately 140,000 clones, and approximately 86% are seen once. The biggest ten clones account for 13% of the sample.

Source: CD8+ T cells sorted from blood, taken at week 4, from a patient treated with tofacitinib. These TCRs come from a human donor with alopecia areata.

The CDR3 region is CASTTSDEQFF. The CDR3 DNA follows: TGTGCCAGCACGACTAGCGATGAGCAGTTCTTC. This chain links TRBV6-1 with TRBJ2-1; 8 bases align to TRBD2. Trimming removed 7 bases from V and 8 bases from J; junction bases left unmatched: 1. CDR1 is MNHNS, CDR2 SASEGT, per germline. The CDR3 loop spans 11 amino acids.

The chain recombines TRBV7-9 with TRBJ2-1; tentatively, D is TRBD2 (5 bases). This CDR3 is 14 amino acids long. Trimming took 3 bases from V and 8 from J, leaving 14 bases between them. Germline V gene sequence: CDR1 SEHNR, CDR2 FQNEAQ (reference sequence). The DNA for the CDR3 is TGTGCCAGCAGCTTGGAGAGGGTCGGAGATGAGCAGTTCTTC. As protein: CASSLERVGDEQFF. The full variable domain, in which reference TRBV7-9 and TRBJ2-1 provide the parts outside the CDR3, is DTGVSQNPRHKITKRGQNVTFRCDPISEHNRLYWYRQTLGQGPEFLTYFQNEAQLEKSRLLSDRFSAERPKGSFSTLEIQRTEQGDSAMYLCASSLERVGDEQFFGPGTRLTVL.

The CDR3 here is CASDTTSGVNTDTQYF. CDR3 bases: TGTGCCAGCGACACAACGAGCGGAGTGAACACAGATACGCAGTATTTT. The chain joins TRBV5-4 to TRBJ2-3; a possible D gene is TRBD2 (5 bases). The germline V gene encodes CDR1 SGHNT and CDR2 YYREEE (reference sequence). The CDR3 totals 16 residues. Trimming took off 7 bases at V and 2 bases at J, with 20 bases between the two ends.

The chain uses TRBV29-1 and TRBJ2-7; the match to TRBD2 covers 14 bases. CDR3 length: 16 residues. V gave up 0 bases and J gave up 3 bases; unmatched junction bases: 4. The germline V gene has CDR1 SQVTM and CDR2 ANQGSEA. This chain's CDR3 is CSVEDTGLAGDYEQYF. Written as DNA, the CDR3 is TGCAGCGTTGAAGACACGGGACTAGCGGGAGACTACGAGCAGTACTTC.

The chain couples TRBV6-6 to TRBJ2-1, with 8 bases lining up with TRBD2. V was clipped by 3 bases and J by 6 bases; unmatched bases: 1. The CDR3 has 13 amino acids. Per the germline V gene, CDR1 is MNHNY and CDR2 is SVGAGI (reference sequence). CDR3 DNA: TGTGCCAGCAGTTATGGGACTAGCAATGAGCAGTTCTTC. Protein product: CASSYGTSNEQFF.

The rearrangement links TRBV15 to TRBJ1-3; 7 nucleotides match TRBD1. V shed 8 bases and J 1 base; nucleotides not matched to a gene: 5. Germline CDR1 is LNHNV and CDR2 is YYDKDF (reference sequence). The CDR3 has 14 residues. CDR3 nucleotide sequence: TGTGCCACCGCGCAGGGGGGGTCTGGAAACACCATATATTTT. The encoded protein is CATAQGGSGNTIYF.

This clone showed up just once. V usage is TRBV2 and J usage is TRBJ2-1, with D possibly matching TRBD2 (5 bases). The V gene lost 8 bases and the J gene lost 6 bases, with 8 bases spanning the gap. The germline V gene has CDR1 SNHLY and CDR2 FYNNEI. CDR3 size: 11 residues. The CDR3 loop is CASLRANEQFF. The CDR3 DNA sequence: TGTGCCAGCTTGCGGGCCAATGAGCAGTTCTTC.

This chain joins TRBV11-2 and TRBJ2-7, with D uncertain. Germline CDR1 SGHAT, CDR2 FQNNGV. This CDR3 has 13 residues. V lost 0 bases and J lost 3, with 6 bases in between. The CDR3 loop is CASSLDGSYEQYF. The CDR3 DNA sequence: TGTGCCAGCAGCTTAGATGGTAGCTACGAGCAGTACTTC. Full variable domain (rest looked up from reference TRBV11-2 and TRBJ2-7): EAGVAQSPRYKIIEKRQSVAFWCNPISGHATLYWYQQILGQGPKLLIQFQNNGVVDDSQLPKDRFSAERLKGVDSTLKIQPAKLEDSAVYLCASSLDGSYEQYFGPGTRLTVT.

J is TRBJ1-1 and V is TRBV19; the D is unclear. CDR3 length: 17 residues. Germline CDR1 is LNHDA and CDR2 is SQIVND (reference sequence). V lost 5 bases and J lost 0, with 19 bases in between. The CDR3 coding sequence is TGTGCCAGTAGTCCCCACCCCTCGAAGCCGATGAACACTGAAGCTTTCTTT. Translating it yields CASSPHPSKPMNTEAFF.

DNA for the CDR3: TGCGCCAGCAGCCACCCCCAGGGCTTAAACACCGGGGAGCTGTTTTTT. Its protein is CASSHPQGLNTGELFF. The chain is built from TRBV4-1 and TRBJ2-2; possibly TRBD1 for D (5 bases). From germline, CDR1 is MGHRA and CDR2 YSYEKL. The CDR3 is 16 amino acids. Between the trimmed V and J ends, which lost 3 bases and 2 bases, there was a span of 13 bases.

With respect to this clone: Other DNA variants within this sample encode the same CDR3. The chain is built from TRBV4-1 and TRBJ1-5; D perhaps matches TRBD1 (5 bases). The germline CDR1 and CDR2 sequences are MGHRA and YSYEKL. The germline V and J ends were trimmed by 0 bases and 2 bases, with 8 bases remaining between them. This CDR3 region has 15 residues. The DNA of the CDR3 is TGCGCCAGCAGCCAAGAGGGACGCGGCAATCAGCCCCAGCATTTT. Protein sequence: CASSQEGRGNQPQHF.

The chain links TRBV30 to TRBJ2-2; D is undetermined. CDR3 length equals 13 residues. Germline CDR1 reads GTSNPN; CDR2 reads SVGIG (reference sequence). Trimming took off 5 bases at V and 2 bases at J, with 9 bases between the two ends. CDR3 amino acids: CAWPKANTGELFF. The DNA of the CDR3 is TGTGCCTGGCCGAAGGCAAACACCGGGGAGCTGTTTTTT.

This sequence joins TRBV7-6 and TRBJ1-1; D is undetermined. Germline CDR1 is SGHVS and CDR2 is FNYEAQ. V gave up 1 base and J gave up 0 bases, with 9 bases separating them. The CDR3 runs to 15 residues. The CDR3, as DNA: TGTGCCAGCAGCTTAGGTCCGTGGATGAACACTGAAGCTTTCTTT. It translates to CASSLGPWMNTEAFF.

Notes on this clone: Mismatch with germline at one junction end may stem from a read error. This chain uses TRBV7-7 with TRBJ2-3; 9 nucleotides agree with TRBD1. Per the germline V gene, CDR1 is SSHAT and CDR2 is FNYEAQ (reference sequence). The CDR3 totals 15 residues. CDR3 in DNA: TGTGCCAGCAGTTTAGGGGACAGGGCGACAGATACGCAGTATTTT. This sequence encodes CASSLGDRATDTQYF.

In its sample, this clone was seen a few times. This chain connects TRBV2 to TRBJ1-2; D remains unclear. The CDR3 runs 11 residues. Trimming removed 7 bases from V and 4 bases from J, with 7 bases in between. Per the germline V gene, CDR1 is SNHLY and CDR2 is FYNNEI. The CDR3 DNA sequence: TGTGCCAGCAAACGGGGCTATGGCTACACCTTC. Encoded protein: CASKRGYGYTF.

This chain connects TRBV2 to TRBJ2-7; weak D call: TRBD2 (6 bases). Germline V gives CDR1 SNHLY, CDR2 FYNNEI. CDR3 length: 15 residues. Trimming stripped 0 bases from V and 0 bases from J, with 9 bases between. The CDR3 loop is CASSEAGLSSYEQYF. CDR3 DNA: TGTGCCAGCAGTGAAGCGGGACTGAGCTCCTACGAGCAGTACTTC.

This chain uses TRBV6-5 with TRBJ2-7, with D possibly matching TRBD2 (6 bases). CDR3 length: 14 amino acids. V lost 5 bases and J 3 bases, leaving 14 bases between the germline ends. CDR1 is MNHEY and CDR2 is SVGAGI in the germline V gene. This CDR3 reads CASSTGPEGYEQYF. The CDR3 bases are TGTGCCAGCAGTACGGGTCCGGAGGGCTACGAGCAGTACTTC.

This chain uses TRBV29-1 with TRBJ2-2, with D unclear. V was pared by 3 bases and J by 4 bases, with 6 bases between. CDR1 and CDR2 (germline): SQVTM, ANQGSEA. The CDR3 spans 12 residues. Written as DNA, the CDR3 is TGCAGCGTTGAGCTCCTCACCGGGGAGCTGTTTTTT. This sequence encodes CSVELLTGELFF.

The genes are TRBV4-1 and TRBJ2-7; D might be TRBD2 (6 bases). V shed 1 base and J shed 2 bases, with 12 bases lying between them. This CDR3 has 15 residues. Per the germline V gene, CDR1 is MGHRA and CDR2 is YSYEKL. CDR3 in DNA: TGCGCCAGCAGCCAAGGGGGGGTAGCTACCTACGAGCAGTACTTC. It translates to CASSQGGVATYEQYF.

This chain connects TRBV29-1 to TRBJ2-1; TRBD2 matches at 8 bases. J lost 8 bases, V lost 4 bases, and 7 bases had no gene match. The CDR3 has 13 residues. Germline CDR1 is SQVTM and CDR2 is ANQGSEA. The DNA for the CDR3 is TGCAGCGTTGGGACTAGCCGTATCGATGAGCAGTTCTTC. Translation gives CSVGTSRIDEQFF.

CDR3 nucleotide sequence: TGTGCCAGCAGCGTAGGTGACAACACTGAAGCTTTCTTT. Its translation is CASSVGDNTEAFF. This chain joins TRBV9 and TRBJ1-1, with D uncertain. Trimming removed 0 bases at V and 2 bases at J, with 5 bases between. The germline CDR1 and CDR2 sequences are SGDLS and YYNGEE. The CDR3 is 13 amino acids.

The chain has TRBV29-1 and TRBJ2-3; 8 bases map to TRBD1. The germline V gene encodes CDR1 SQVTM and CDR2 ANQGSEA. V lost 6 bases to trimming and J lost 2 bases; unmatched junction nucleotides: 7. This CDR3 contains 14 residues. CDR3 sequence: CSVETGGNTDTQYF. DNA for the CDR3: TGCAGCGTCGAAACAGGGGGAAACACAGATACGCAGTATTTT.

The chain recombines TRBV7-9 with TRBJ2-2, with D maybe TRBD2 (5 bases). The CDR3 is 16 residues long. V lost 1 base, J lost 5 bases, and 14 bases lay in between. Germline CDR1 reads SEHNR; CDR2 reads FQNEAQ (reference sequence). CDR3 amino acids: CASSLVTGGWTGELFF. As DNA, the CDR3 is TGTGCCAGCAGCTTAGTGACCGGCGGGTGGACCGGGGAGCTGTTTTTT.

The J gene is TRBJ1-5, the V gene TRBV10-3; no clear D gene. The germline V gene encodes CDR1 ENHRY and CDR2 SYGVKD. Trimming removed 9 bases from V and 11 bases from J, with 26 bases in between. There are 15 residues in the CDR3. CDR3 amino acids: CAIKAADGPLESQHF. The CDR3 DNA reads as TGTGCCATTAAAGCTGCAGACGGGCCGTTGGAGTCCCAGCATTTT.

V is TRBV19 and J is TRBJ2-6, with 9 bases lining up with TRBD2. The CDR3 has 15 residues. J lost 0 bases, V lost 10 bases, and 4 bases had no gene match. Germline V CDR1 and CDR2: LNHDA, SQIVND (reference sequence). The CDR3 loop is CATSGDYSGANVLTF. In DNA, the CDR3 is TGTGCCACTAGCGGGGACTACTCTGGGGCCAACGTCCTGACTTTC.

The J gene is TRBJ2-1, the V gene TRBV5-4; D gene uncertain. V lost 4 bases to trimming and J lost 6 bases, with 11 bases between them. Per germline, CDR1 SGHNT and CDR2 YYREEE (reference sequence). This CDR3 comprises 13 residues. CDR3 nucleotide sequence: TGTGCCAGCAGCCCGGCCGGTCTCAATGAGCAGTTCTTC. Its protein product is CASSPAGLNEQFF. The whole variable domain, remainder taken from reference TRBV5-4 and TRBJ2-1, is ETGVTQSPTHLIKTRGQQVTLRCSSQSGHNTVSWYQQALGQGPQFIFQYYREEENGRGNFPPRFSGLQFPNYSSELNVNALELDDSALYLCASSPAGLNEQFFGPGTRLTVL.